Listed below are T cell receptor beta chains from one sample, sequenced in a study of blood T cell repertoires in COVID-19. Some clones are missing from TCRdb's copy, which holds only in-frame ones; the method was immunoSEQ multiplex PCR. Here the sample spans 450,000 to 500,000 clones, roughly 90% being singletons. The sequencing sample was made of PBMCs or T cells enriched from blood (not recorded which). These receptors came from a woman aged 18-29 years who had recovered from COVID-19. Both conserved end residues are part of each CDR3. The D gene is left open where the match is weak. Clone size is not always given. Where it is, it says once, few, many or a class for expanded clones.

J	size	V	D	DNA	CDR3
TRBJ1-5	-	TRBV6-5	-	TGTGCCAGCGAGGCGGCAACTTTTAGCAATCAGCCCCAGCATTTT	CASEAATFSNQPQHF
TRBJ1-2	once	TRBV7-2	-	TGTGCCAGCAGCTTAGGATTTACGAGGGAGGGCTACACCTTC	CASSLGFTREGYTF
TRBJ2-3	-	TRBV24-1	TRBD2	TGTGCCACCAGTGACGGACTAGCGGGGGGGAAAAAGGATACGCAGTATTTT	CATSDGLAGGKKDTQYF
TRBJ2-1	-	TRBV18	-	TGTGCCAGCTCACCACAGCCTCCCGGACTTTACAATGAGCAGTTCTTC	CASSPQPPGLYNEQFF
TRBJ2-1	-	TRBV5-1	TRBD1	TGCGCCAGCAGCTTGGGAACAGGGGGCTCCTACAATGAGCAGTTCTTC	CASSLGTGGSYNEQFF
TRBJ2-2	-	TRBV15	-	TGTGCCACCAGCATTCTCGGCGGGGCCGGGGAGCTGTTTTTT	CATSILGGAGELFF
TRBJ1-4	-	TRBV7-9	-	TGTGCCAGCAGCTTATCTGACTATGCAACTAATGAAAAACTGTTTTTT	CASSLSDYATNEKLFF
TRBJ2-1	-	TRBV30	-	TGTGCCTGGAGTGGAGGCGATTCCTACAATGAGCAGTTCTTC	CAWSGGDSYNEQFF
TRBJ2-7	-	TRBV10-1	-	TGCGCCAGCAGCGGACAGTTTCACGAGCAGTACTTC	CASSGQFHEQYF
TRBJ1-4	-	TRBV2	TRBD1	TGTGCTTACCTACAGGGGATTAATGAAAAACTGTTTTTT	CAYLQGINEKLFF
TRBJ2-5	many	TRBV5-1	-	TGCGCCAGCAGCTTGAGGGGACTCTATCGTTCCGGGGAGACCCAGTACTTC	CASSLRGLYRSGETQYF
TRBJ1-3	-	TRBV3-1/TRBV3-2	-	TGTGCCAGCAGCCAGGGGGCGAGGGGAAACACCATATATTTT	CASSQGARGNTIYF
TRBJ2-7	-	TRBV7-9	-	TGTGCCAGCAGCCTAAAACAGGGTGACGAGCAGTACTTC	CASSLKQGDEQYF
TRBJ2-7	once	TRBV2	-	TGTGCCAGCAGTGACTCCCCCTACGAGCAGTACTTC	CASSDSPYEQYF
TRBJ1-5	-	TRBV7-2	-	TGTGCCAGCAGCTTAGGCGGTATCAATCAGCCCCAGCATTTT	CASSLGGINQPQHF
TRBJ2-7	-	TRBV28	TRBD1	TGTGCCAGCACCCCTAGGGGGCTAGGGGAGCAGTACTTC	CASTPRGLGEQYF
TRBJ1-6	-	TRBV5-8	-	TGTGCCAGCAGCTTGCGAGGCCTTCCCTCCTATTCACCCCTCCACTTT	CASSLRGLPSYSPLHF
TRBJ1-2	-	TRBV5-4	-	TGTGCCAGCAGCTCGGGCCCCCAAGGGGACTATGGCTACACCTTC	CASSSGPQGDYGYTF
TRBJ1-1	-	TRBV6-5	-	TGTGCCAGCAGAACATTTGAGGGTGAAGCTTTCTTT	CASRTFEGEAFF
TRBJ1-6	-	TRBV25-1	TRBD1	TGTGCCAGCAGTCCTCCGCAGGGGGCGAATAATTCACCCCTCCACTTT	CASSPPQGANNSPLHF
TRBJ2-1	-	TRBV19	-	TGTGCCAGCGGACAGTTCAATGAGCAGTTCTTC	CASGQFNEQFF
TRBJ2-7	-	TRBV5-1	-	TGCGCCAGCAGCTTTCATGAGGTCGCCTACGAGCAGTACTTC	CASSFHEVAYEQYF
TRBJ1-6	few	TRBV5-1	-	TGCGCCAGCAGCACCGACAAGGCTGGTAATTCACCCCTCCACTTT	CASSTDKAGNSPLHF
TRBJ1-5	-	TRBV19	-	TGTGCCAGTACGCCTCCGGGATTTAGCAATCAGCCCCAGCATTTT	CASTPPGFSNQPQHF
TRBJ1-5	-	TRBV27	-	TGTGCCAGCAGTCCGTGGGGGGAGGATCAGCCCCAGCATTTT	CASSPWGEDQPQHF
TRBJ1-5	-	TRBV27	-	TGTGCCAGCAGTTTTCTTCCGGAGAACAATCAGCCCCAGCATTTT	CASSFLPENNQPQHF
TRBJ2-3	-	TRBV30	-	TGTGCCTGGAGTGTACAGAATACGCAGTATTTT	CAWSVQNTQYF
TRBJ1-1	-	TRBV30	-	TGTGCCTTCGTCGATAAAGCGGACACTGAAGCTTTCTTT	CAFVDKADTEAFF
TRBJ1-2	-	TRBV28	-	TGTGCCAGCAGTCCACCCCGGGAGGGAGGCGGCTACACCTTC	CASSPPREGGGYTF
TRBJ2-7	-	TRBV28	-	TGTGCCAGCAGTCCACAGGGATACGAGCAGTACTTC	CASSPQGYEQYF
TRBJ2-3	-	TRBV3-1/TRBV3-2	TRBD2	TGTGCCAGCACTAATAGCGGGACATCCCGCACAGATACGCAGTATTTT	CASTNSGTSRTDTQYF
TRBJ1-4	-	TRBV19	-	TGTGCCAGTAAACAGGGCACCACTAATGAAAAACTGTTTTTT	CASKQGTTNEKLFF
TRBJ2-7	-	TRBV29-1	-	TGCAGCGTGGAGGGCAGGTCCACCTACGAGCAGTACTTC	CSVEGRSTYEQYF
TRBJ2-5	-	TRBV3-1/TRBV3-2	TRBD2	TGTGCCAGCAGCCAACGTACTAGCGGGGCTGAGACCCAGTACTTC	CASSQRTSGAETQYF
TRBJ2-7	-	TRBV18	-	TGTGCCAGCTCACCAAACAGGGAGAACGAGCAGTACTTC	CASSPNRENEQYF
TRBJ2-1	-	TRBV5-8	TRBD2	TGTGCCAGCAAGGGCGGGGGGAGCTCCTACAATGAGCAGTTCTTC	CASKGGGSSYNEQFF
TRBJ1-1	-	TRBV2	-	TGTGCCAGCATTAGGGGCATCCTAATGGGGCGGACTGAAGCTTTCTTT	CASIRGILMGRTEAFF
TRBJ2-3	-	TRBV5-1	-	TGCGCCAGCAGCGAATCCTCACTAGATACGCAGTATTTT	CASSESSLDTQYF
TRBJ1-4	-	TRBV18	-	TGTGCCAGCTCACCGGACAGTTTTGAAAAACTGTTTTTT	CASSPDSFEKLFF
TRBJ1-2	once	TRBV30	-	TGTGCCTGGACTCCGGGCGGAGGTGGCTACACCTTC	CAWTPGGGGYTF
TRBJ2-7	-	TRBV5-1	TRBD1	TGCGCCAGCAGCTTGACTTCGAGTGGGACAGGCTACGAGCAGTACTTC	CASSLTSSGTGYEQYF
TRBJ2-2	once	TRBV4-1	TRBD1	TGCGCCAGCAGCCCGAGGGAGTTCACAGGGGGCCCTAAAAACACCGGGGAGCTGTTTTTT	CASSPREFTGGPKNTGELFF
TRBJ1-2	-	TRBV4-2	-	TGTGCCAGCAGCCAAGATTCAGGGCCGAAAGGGGGCTACACCTTC	CASSQDSGPKGGYTF
TRBJ1-1	once	TRBV7-2	-	TGTGCCAGCAGTCCTAGTCTCGGAGGGAACACTGAAGCTTTCTTT	CASSPSLGGNTEAFF
TRBJ1-1	-	TRBV10-3	-	TGTGCCATCAGTGAAAACAGGAACCTTGAAGCTTTCTTT	CAISENRNLEAFF
TRBJ1-3	-	TRBV18	-	TGTGCCAGCTCACCTAACAGGATCTCTGGAAACACCATATATTTT	CASSPNRISGNTIYF
TRBJ1-1	few	TRBV5-1	TRBD1	TGCGCCAGCGCCTACGACAGGGAGAACACTGAAGCTTTCTTT	CASAYDRENTEAFF
TRBJ2-2	-	TRBV12-3/TRBV12-4	-	TGTGCCAGCAGTTTCGTCCCCGTCGGGGAGCTGTTTTTT	CASSFVPVGELFF